One sample yielded the 32 T cell receptor beta chains listed below, sequenced in a study of CD8 T cells in Susac syndrome. Reverse transcription of roughly 0.45 to 1 ug RNA was performed with random hexamers. Each CDR3 protein gets one entry after TCRdb re-called the immunoSEQ multiplex PCR reads with MiXCR. The sample gives around 300,000 distinct CDR3 sequences, roughly 94% of which show up once; 0.065% is in the top ten. The specimen sequenced was CD4+ T cells from PBMCs. The receptors originated from a human donor with multiple sclerosis.

This rearrangement joins TRBV29-1 to TRBJ1-2, with no clear D. V lost 3 bases and J 2 bases, leaving 7 bases between the germline ends. The CDR3 totals 12 residues. The germline CDR1 and CDR2 sequences are SQVTM and ANQGSEA. The CDR3 sequence is CSVDEGNYGYTF. The CDR3 bases are TGCAGCGTTGATGAGGGAAACTATGGCTACACCTTC.

The chain is built from TRBV12-3 or TRBV12-4 and TRBJ2-1; D unresolved. V dropped 6 bases and J dropped 5 bases, with 23 bases sitting between them. This CDR3 has 17 residues. The CDR3 DNA follows: TGTGCCAGCAGCCCGTTCGATCCGAAACCGAATAACAATGAGCAGTTCTTC. Amino acid sequence: CASSPFDPKPNNNEQFF.

This chain uses TRBV29-1 with TRBJ1-1; the D gene is possibly TRBD1 (5 bases). There are 15 residues in the CDR3. Trimming took off 6 bases at V and 0 bases at J, with 17 bases between the two ends. The germline CDR1 and CDR2 sequences are SQVTM and ANQGSEA. CDR3 coding DNA: TGCAGCGTCGAAACAACGGGACCCTTGAACACTGAAGCTTTCTTT. Translated, it gives CSVETTGPLNTEAFF.

The V gene is TRBV11-2, the J gene TRBJ2-1, with 11 positions matching TRBD2. The germline CDR1 and CDR2 sequences are SGHAT and FQNNGV. Trimming removed 5 bases from V and 7 bases from J; junction bases left unmatched: 4. The length of the CDR3 is 14 residues. CDR3: CASSAGLAVNEQFF. DNA of the CDR3: TGTGCCAGCAGCGCGGGACTAGCGGTAAATGAGCAGTTCTTC.

The gene calls are TRBV7-9 and TRBJ2-6, with unresolved D. This CDR3 has 17 residues. The germline V gene encodes CDR1 SEHNR and CDR2 FQNEAQ (reference sequence). Trimming shortened V by 3 bases and J by 0 bases, and 12 bases separated the two germline ends. CDR3 in DNA: TGTGCCAGCAGCTTTCTTATAGGCGACTCTGGGGCCAACGTCCTGACTTTC. Its translation: CASSFLIGDSGANVLTF.

The chain uses TRBV7-9 and TRBJ2-1; 10 nucleotides align to TRBD1. CDR3 length: 15 residues. J was trimmed by 7 bases and V by 7 bases; bases with no gene match: 10. Germline CDR1 and CDR2: SEHNR and FQNEAQ (reference sequence). The DNA of the CDR3 is TGTGCCAGCATCCCCCGGGACAGGGGAAATAATGAGCAGTTCTTC. This encodes CASIPRDRGNNEQFF.

This chain links TRBV20-1 with TRBJ2-5; 7 positions match TRBD2. The V and J ends lost 6 bases and 3 bases, in that order; junction bases with no gene match: 4. Germline V gives CDR1 DFQATT, CDR2 SNEGSKA (reference sequence). This CDR3 is 12 amino acids long. This CDR3 reads CSAALAEETQYF. The DNA of the CDR3 is TGCAGTGCGGCTCTAGCGGAAGAGACCCAGTACTTC.

The genes are TRBV29-1 and TRBJ1-2; D perhaps matches TRBD1 (5 bases). V was clipped by 4 bases and J by 5 bases, with 11 bases between them. Germline V gene data show CDR1 as SQVTM and CDR2 as ANQGSEA. The CDR3 is made up of 12 amino acids. The CDR3 region has the DNA TGCAGCGTTGGGAGAGAGGGGTATGGCTACACCTTC. It encodes CSVGREGYGYTF.

The V and J genes are TRBV20-1 and TRBJ2-7; D uncertain. In germline, CDR1 is DFQATT, CDR2 SNEGSKA (reference sequence). The CDR3 spans 14 residues. Trimming took off 0 bases at V and 2 bases at J, with 11 bases between the two ends. CDR3 in DNA: TGCAGTGCTAGAGAGCCAGGCGAACCCTACGAGCAGTACTTC. It is translated as CSAREPGEPYEQYF.

In its sample, this clonotype was seen a few times. The CDR3 sequence is CASSRGQLDGSSYEQYF. In DNA form, the CDR3 reads TGTGCCAGCAGCCGGGGACAGTTAGACGGGAGCTCCTACGAGCAGTACTTC. V gene TRBV4-2 combines with J gene TRBJ2-7; tentatively, D is TRBD1 (7 bases). Germline V gene data show CDR1 as LGHNA and CDR2 as YNFKEQ. Trimming took off 4 bases at V and 0 bases at J, with 19 bases between the two ends. The CDR3 has 17 residues.

The chain combines TRBV12-3 or TRBV12-4 with TRBJ1-6, with 9 bases identical to TRBD1. The CDR3 has 15 residues. V lost 6 bases, J lost 8 bases, and 8 bases stayed unmatched. CDR3 in amino acids: CASSPKGQGDSPLHF. CDR3 bases: TGTGCCAGCAGCCCGAAGGGACAGGGCGATTCACCCCTCCACTTT.

This clonotype appeared a single time. This sequence joins TRBV6-4 and TRBJ2-1; 7 positions agree with TRBD2. CDR3 length: 15 amino acids. Germline CDR1 and CDR2: MRHNA and SNTAGT. V lost 7 bases and J lost 7; bases outside the gene matches: 13. The chain's CDR3 is CASTREAGVGNEQFF. In DNA, the CDR3 is TGTGCCAGCACACGCGAGGCGGGAGTTGGAAATGAGCAGTTCTTC.

CDR3 sequence: CSGFYNEQFF. The CDR3 nucleotides are TGCAGCGGGTTCTACAATGAGCAGTTCTTC. The V gene is TRBV29-1, the J gene TRBJ2-1; D gene uncertain. Germline CDR1 and CDR2: SQVTM and ANQGSEA. The germline V and J ends were trimmed by 7 bases and 3 bases, with 4 bases remaining between them. There are 10 residues in the CDR3.

The chain couples TRBV3-1 to TRBJ2-5; no reliable D call. There are 14 residues in the CDR3. V was clipped by 1 base and J by 6 bases, with 12 bases between them. Germline V gene lookup returns CDR1 LGHDT and CDR2 YNNKEL (reference sequence). The DNA for the CDR3 is TGTGCCAGCAGCCAAGGGCAGCCCCTGAAGACCCAGTACTTC. It specifies CASSQGQPLKTQYF.

The chain has TRBV29-1 and TRBJ1-3; the D gene is possibly TRBD1 (5 bases). There are 14 residues in the CDR3. V was shortened by 3 bases and J by 2 bases, with 11 bases between the two germline ends. Looked up from germline, CDR1 is SQVTM and CDR2 is ANQGSEA. The CDR3 DNA sequence: TGCAGCGTTGACATGCGGGGGGCTGGAAACACCATATATTTT. Its translation is CSVDMRGAGNTIYF.

This clonotype was counted once. The rearrangement joins TRBV7-9 to TRBJ1-1; D uncertain. V was cut by 1 base and J by 0 bases, with 6 bases left in between. The length of the CDR3 is 14 residues. The germline CDR1 and CDR2 sequences are SEHNR and FQNEAQ (reference sequence). The CDR3 DNA sequence: TGTGCCAGCAGCTTAGTTTCCGTGAACACTGAAGCTTTCTTT. This gives the protein CASSLVSVNTEAFF.

This clonotype was detected only a few times. The CDR3 sequence: CASSRDTNPYEQYF. CDR3 in DNA: TGTGCCAGCAGCCGGGACACCAACCCCTACGAGCAGTACTTC. J is TRBJ2-7 and V is TRBV4-2, with TRBD1 as a possible D gene (6 bases). The ends were cut back, 4 bases at V and 2 bases at J, with 12 bases in the middle. The CDR3 contains 14 residues. CDR1 LGHNA and CDR2 YNFKEQ come from the germline V gene.

This clonotype was counted a single time. The genes are TRBV18 and TRBJ1-3; D may be TRBD1 (6 bases). Germline V gene sequence: CDR1 KGHSH, CDR2 LQKENI. The CDR3 is 17 amino acids. The V gene lost 1 base and the J gene lost 2 bases, with 15 bases spanning the gap. The CDR3 loop reads CASSPLPWRGAGNTIYF. In DNA form, the CDR3 reads TGTGCCAGCTCACCACTGCCCTGGAGGGGGGCTGGAAACACCATATATTTT.

The chain recombines TRBV29-1 with TRBJ2-1; D not certain. The germline gives CDR1 SQVTM, CDR2 ANQGSEA. The CDR3 length is 11 residues. With 0 bases removed from V and 10 bases from J, the gap between germline ends came to 7 bases. CDR3 nucleotide sequence: TGCAGCGTTGAAGAAGTTGACGAGCAGTTCTTC. This encodes CSVEEVDEQFF.

This clonotype came up once. The rearrangement joins TRBV6-6 to TRBJ2-1; D might be TRBD1 or TRBD2, each matching 6 bases. The CDR3 length is 15 residues. Germline V CDR1 and CDR2: MNHNY, SVGAGI (reference sequence). Trimming removed 2 bases at V and 0 bases at J, with 8 bases between. CDR3 loop: CASSYRGDSYNEQFF. The CDR3 nucleotides read TGTGCCAGCAGTTACAGGGGGGACTCCTACAATGAGCAGTTCTTC.

V usage is TRBV20-1 and J usage is TRBJ1-1; TRBD1 agrees at 7 bases. CDR1 DFQATT and CDR2 SNEGSKA come from the germline V gene (reference sequence). Trimming cost V 4 bases and J 0 bases; bases outside gene matches: 11. The CDR3 spans 16 residues. The CDR3 sequence is CSAIGQAVPLNTEAFF. The CDR3 bases are TGCAGTGCTATCGGACAGGCAGTACCTTTGAACACTGAAGCTTTCTTT.

This rearrangement joins TRBV7-2 to TRBJ1-1; D unclear. Germline loops: CDR1 SGHTA, CDR2 FQGNSA. The CDR3 loop spans 13 amino acids. V lost 7 bases and J lost 0, with 9 bases in between. The CDR3, as DNA: TGTGCCAGCACCAGTTACATGAACACTGAAGCTTTCTTT. Protein: CASTSYMNTEAFF.

The rearrangement uses TRBV29-1 and TRBJ2-1; 8 bases are a match to TRBD2. V was clipped by 4 bases and J by 8 bases; unmatched bases: 4. This CDR3 is 12 amino acids long. Germline V gene lookup returns CDR1 SQVTM and CDR2 ANQGSEA. DNA of the CDR3: TGCAGCGTTGCAAGCGGGAGACATGAGCAGTTCTTC. Amino acid sequence: CSVASGRHEQFF.

This sequence joins TRBV5-1 and TRBJ1-2; no reliable D call. Between the trimmed V and J ends, which lost 2 bases and 2 bases, there was a span of 10 bases. Germline CDR1 SGHRS, CDR2 YFSETQ. This CDR3 spans 14 amino acids. CDR3 sequence (DNA): TGCGCCAGCAGCTTCGGGGATACCAACTATGGCTACACCTTC. This encodes CASSFGDTNYGYTF.

The CDR3 is CASSPPSLPVGTEAFF. The CDR3 region has the DNA TGCGCCAGCAGCCCACCCTCGCTCCCCGTAGGAACTGAAGCTTTCTTT. The rearrangement joins TRBV5-1 to TRBJ1-1; D remains ambiguous. The CDR3 is 16 amino acids. Germline lookup yields CDR1 SGHRS and CDR2 YFSETQ. V was shortened by 4 bases and J by 5 bases, with 21 bases between the two germline ends.

The V and J genes are TRBV3-1 and TRBJ2-7; tentatively, D is TRBD1 (5 bases). The CDR3 covers 15 residues. V was pared by 1 base and J by 3 bases, with 13 bases between. From germline, CDR1 is LGHDT and CDR2 YNNKEL (reference sequence). The CDR3: CASSQAAVQGYEQYF. The CDR3 bases are TGTGCCAGCAGCCAAGCGGCGGTTCAGGGCTACGAGCAGTACTTC.

In nucleotides, the CDR3 is TGTGCCAGCAGCCCGGAGGGCCCCGGGGAGCTGTTTTTT. Residues: CASSPEGPGELFF. This sequence joins TRBV12-3 or TRBV12-4 and TRBJ2-2, with D tentatively TRBD2 (6 bases). The CDR3 sequence is 13 residues long. V dropped 6 bases and J dropped 6 bases, with 11 bases sitting between them.

J is TRBJ1-1 and V is TRBV30; no reliable D call. The CDR3 sequence is 12 residues long. Germline CDR1 reads GTSNPN; CDR2 reads SVGIG (reference sequence). The ends were cut back, 0 bases at V and 4 bases at J, with 6 bases in the middle. The CDR3 DNA follows: TGTGCCTGGAGTGTTTTTCGCACTGAAGCTTTCTTT. This encodes CAWSVFRTEAFF.

The CDR3 region is CASSDPAPSHTQYF. The CDR3 DNA sequence: TGTGCCAGCAGCGACCCGGCCCCTTCCCATACGCAGTATTTT. J is TRBJ2-3 and V is TRBV7-9; D remains ambiguous. CDR3 length: 14 amino acids. The V end was cut by 5 bases, the J end by 7 bases, with 16 bases between. The germline V gene has CDR1 SEHNR and CDR2 FQNEAQ (reference sequence).

The chain combines TRBV7-4 with TRBJ1-5; no clear D. V was trimmed by 9 bases and J by 7 bases, leaving 7 bases between them. CDR3 length: 10 amino acids. Germline lookup yields CDR1 SGHVT and CDR2 SQSDAQ. CDR3 coding DNA: TGTGCCAGTATTAGGCAGCCCCAGCATTTT. This codes for CASIRQPQHF.

The V gene is TRBV11-2, the J gene TRBJ2-3, with D tentatively TRBD1 (6 bases). In germline, CDR1 is SGHAT, CDR2 FQNNGV. The CDR3 has 16 amino acids. The ends were cut back, 1 base at V and 4 bases at J, with 15 bases in the middle. The chain's CDR3 is CASSLVIGGGADTQYF. The CDR3 DNA reads as TGTGCCAGCAGCTTAGTCATTGGTGGGGGCGCAGATACGCAGTATTTT.

This sequence joins TRBV7-2 and TRBJ2-7, with 7 nucleotides matching TRBD2. This CDR3 has 15 amino acids. Germline V gene data show CDR1 as SGHTA and CDR2 as FQGNSA. V lost 5 bases to trimming and J lost 3 bases; unmatched junction nucleotides: 10. The DNA of the CDR3 is TGTGCCAGCAGCAACAGCGGGGTTTCTAGCTACGAGCAGTACTTC. As protein: CASSNSGVSSYEQYF.